This T cell receptor (beta chain) was captured by sequencing in a study of T cell responses to AZD1222 COVID-19 vaccine. The study's findings and limits: Spike-spanning, vaccine-associated CD4 TCRs were dominant at 160-218 and 743-854. Females made up more of the donors, who were largely white British, and clonal diversity may have come out too low. As reported, nearly half of all spike-specific TCRs target variant regions that are unmutated.

The method was immunoSEQ multiplex PCR; TCRdb's version includes in-frame clones alone and lacks a portion of them. The table records more than 85,000 clones, roughly nine tenths of them present only once. As to this clone: No antigen is known for it.

V dropped 4 bases and J dropped 0 bases, with 7 bases sitting between them. Germline V gene lookup returns CDR1 SNHLY and CDR2 FYNNEI. This CDR3 contains 14 residues. The sequencing here drew on peripheral blood, taken on day 0 of AZD1222 vaccination. This sequence was found in an adult in good health. The chain links TRBV2 to TRBJ1-5; no clear D gene. This CDR3 is CASSVTDSNQPQHF. In DNA form, the CDR3 reads TGTGCCAGCAGTGTAACGGATAGCAATCAGCCCCAGCATTTT.